The 12 T cell receptor beta chains below come from one sample, sequenced in a study of cytomegalovirus exposure and HLA in healthy donors. Vbeta (60) and Jbeta (13) primers were used in the PCR. Generated by immunoSEQ multiplex PCR, the TCRdb table keeps only in-frame clones and is missing some. Of 100,000 or so clones listed, roughly 75% are singletons. Material for sequencing was PBMCs. These receptor sequences come from a woman between 18 and 29 years old in good health and CMV-seropositive.

The genes are TRBV28 and TRBJ1-2, with 7 bases identical to TRBD1. The CDR3 runs 15 residues. Germline V lookup: CDR1 MDHEN, CDR2 SYDVKM. V lost 8 bases, J lost 5 bases, and 14 bases stayed unmatched. CDR3 protein: CASQTPGQIVYGYTF. CDR3 nucleotide sequence: TGTGCCAGCCAAACTCCGGGACAGATCGTGTATGGCTACACCTTC.

This chain joins TRBV5-1 and TRBJ2-7; D call uncertain. Germline loops: CDR1 SGHRS, CDR2 YFSETQ. The V and J ends lost 0 bases and 1 base respectively, with 5 bases between them. The CDR3 is 13 amino acids. CDR3 sequence: CASSLDISYEQYF. The CDR3 coding sequence is TGCGCCAGCAGCTTGGACATTTCCTACGAGCAGTACTTC.

The chain recombines TRBV13 with TRBJ2-1, with 8 bases fitting TRBD2. CDR1 PRHDT and CDR2 FYEKMQ come from the germline V gene (reference sequence). The V gene end was trimmed by 0 bases and the J gene end by 2 bases; junction bases not matched to a gene: 0. This CDR3 region has 15 residues. The CDR3 DNA is TGTGCCAGCAGCTTAGGTAGCGGGACCTACAATGAGCAGTTCTTC. Its protein is CASSLGSGTYNEQFF.

This sequence joins TRBV4-1 and TRBJ1-2, with D maybe TRBD1 (5 bases). In germline, CDR1 is MGHRA, CDR2 YSYEKL. The CDR3 has 15 amino acids. V was clipped by 2 bases and J by 2 bases, with 12 bases between them. CDR3 sequence reads: CASSQSPGSNYGYTF. The DNA of the CDR3 is TGCGCCAGCAGCCAATCCCCAGGGTCCAACTATGGCTACACCTTC.

This chain uses TRBV30 with TRBJ2-5; TRBD2 matches 9 bases. This CDR3 has 13 amino acids. V gave up 4 bases and J gave up 4 bases; unmatched junction bases: 4. From germline, CDR1 is GTSNPN and CDR2 SVGIG (reference sequence). The CDR3 coding sequence is TGTGCCTGGACTTATAGCGGGAGAGAGACCCAGTACTTC. It encodes CAWTYSGRETQYF.

The CDR3 reads CSAGQDYGYTF. The CDR3 region has the DNA TGCAGTGCTGGACAGGACTATGGCTACACCTTC. The chain uses TRBV20-1 and TRBJ1-2, with 7 bases matching TRBD1. The V segment lost 5 bases and the J segment 3 bases; nucleotides outside the gene matches: 0. Germline CDR1 reads DFQATT; CDR2 reads SNEGSKA (reference sequence). The CDR3 runs 11 residues.

The J gene is TRBJ2-3, the V gene TRBV6-5; weak D call: TRBD1 (5 bases). Germline CDR1 is MNHEY and CDR2 is SVGAGI. Trimming took 0 bases from V and 6 from J, leaving 16 bases between them. The CDR3 has 16 amino acids. CDR3 protein: CASSYSAGNTRDTQYF. CDR3 nucleotides: TGTGCCAGCAGTTACTCGGCAGGGAATACGAGGGATACGCAGTATTTT.

The genes are TRBV28 and TRBJ2-1; 12 bases align to TRBD2. In germline, CDR1 is MDHEN, CDR2 SYDVKM. J was trimmed by 0 bases and V by 10 bases; bases with no gene match: 7. The CDR3 is 16 amino acids. Here the CDR3 reads CAIVRTSGISYNEQFF. The CDR3 DNA reads TGTGCCATCGTCCGGACTAGCGGGATCTCCTACAATGAGCAGTTCTTC.

The sample holds a few counts of this clone. The genes are TRBV19 and TRBJ2-3, with 9 bases fitting TRBD2. CDR3 length: 17 amino acids. J gave up 3 bases and V 2 bases, and 9 bases lay outside the gene matches. The germline CDR1 and CDR2 sequences are LNHDA and SQIVND (reference sequence). DNA of the CDR3: TGTGCCAGTAGTATATCGCAGACTAGCGGCTTGACAGATACGCAGTATTTT. This encodes CASSISQTSGLTDTQYF.

J is TRBJ1-2 and V is TRBV4-3, with a tentative D call TRBD1 (6 bases). Between the trimmed V and J ends, which lost 1 base and 2 bases, there was a span of 11 bases. Germline CDR1 is LGHNA and CDR2 is YSLEER. The CDR3 is 15 residues long. CDR3: CASSQGLTGNYGYTF. CDR3 bases: TGCGCCAGCAGCCAAGGATTGACAGGCAACTATGGCTACACCTTC.

The V and J genes are TRBV7-8 and TRBJ2-7, with a possible D match to TRBD1 (6 bases). The CDR3 extends over 12 amino acids. With 0 bases removed from V and 6 bases from J, the gap between germline ends came to 6 bases. The germline V gene encodes CDR1 SGHVS and CDR2 FQNEAQ. The CDR3 nucleotides read TGTGCCAGCAGCTTAGCGGGGGCCGAGCAGTACTTC. Translation: CASSLAGAEQYF.

This clone is a singleton in its sample. V gene TRBV5-4 combines with J gene TRBJ2-7, with 9 positions matching TRBD2. The germline CDR1 and CDR2 sequences are SGHNT and YYREEE (reference sequence). The CDR3 contains 15 residues. V dropped 6 bases and J dropped 4; count of bases not matched to a gene: 11. The CDR3 region has the DNA TGTGCCAGCAACCTTTATAGCGGGAGTACGTACGAGCAGTACTTC. It translates to CASNLYSGSTYEQYF.